This T cell receptor (beta chain) was sequenced during a study of blood T cell repertoires in COVID-19. Across fewer than 25 US areas, participants ranged in age from roughly 18 to 95 years. Resolution of symptoms, clearance, or two negative PCRs was present in recovered Cohort 3 donors. This CDR3 has 14 amino acids. With 2 bases removed from V and 4 bases from J, the gap between germline ends came to 11 bases. Germline values: CDR1 SGHTA, CDR2 FQGNSA. Original processing notes: Amplification of reference gene primers was used by the study to estimate nucleated cell counts. Profiling relied on immunoSEQ multiplex PCR, and the TCRdb table lists in-frame clones only, not all of them. V and J calls and clone size are those listed in that table; D and trimming were worked out from the DNA. The profile shows around 160,000 clones, 82% of them singletons.

The source material was PBMCs or T cells enriched from blood (not recorded which). The rearrangement uses TRBV7-2 and TRBJ1-1; no firm D call. The sequence was collected from a man aged 50 or older who had recovered from COVID-19. As DNA, the CDR3 is TGTGCCAGCAGCTTAACCGTCGTGAGCACTGAAGCTTTCTTT. Translating it yields CASSLTVVSTEAFF. Looking up the rest from reference TRBV7-2 and TRBJ1-1 gives the full variable domain: GAGVSQSPSNKVTEKGKDVELRCDPISGHTALYWYRQSLGQGLEFLIYFQGNSAPDKSGLPSDRFSAERTGGSVSTLTIQRTQQEDSAVYLCASSLTVVSTEAFFGQGTRLTVV.